The 10 T cell receptor beta chains below all came from one sample that was sequenced in a study of blood T cell repertoires in COVID-19. The data were produced by immunoSEQ multiplex PCR, yet TCRdb's version contains in-frame clones alone and is incomplete. This table has fewer than 250,000 clones, roughly 80% appearing once. Sequencing was carried out using peripheral blood. These receptors were obtained from a woman aged 70-85 years with acute or convalescent COVID-19.

The V and J genes are TRBV5-1 and TRBJ2-3; TRBD2 is a possible D gene (6 bases). The CDR3 length is 17 residues. Trimming cost V 4 bases and J 1 base, with 19 bases left between them. Germline V gene sequence: CDR1 SGHRS, CDR2 YFSETQ. The CDR3 DNA is TGCGCCAGCAGCGTTCGACTAGGGATGGGGGGCACAGATACGCAGTATTTT. Residues: CASSVRLGMGGTDTQYF.

This rearrangement joins TRBV7-2 to TRBJ1-2, with 7 bases that match TRBD1. The junction had 6 bases not matched to a gene; V was cut back by 3 bases and J by 8 bases. Germline V lookup: CDR1 SGHTA, CDR2 FQGNSA. This CDR3 region has 13 residues. As DNA, the CDR3 is TGTGCCAGCAGCTTCCAGGGGGTACGGGGCTACACCTTC. It codes for CASSFQGVRGYTF.

The chain joins TRBV28 to TRBJ2-1, with 15 bases fitting TRBD2. This CDR3 region has 17 residues. Germline V gene sequence: CDR1 MDHEN, CDR2 SYDVKM. Trimming at V came to 5 bases and at J to 9 bases, leaving 11 bases not matched to a gene. CDR3 in amino acids: CASSPLIGLAGGREQFF. The CDR3 coding sequence is TGTGCCAGCAGTCCCCTCATTGGACTAGCGGGGGGGCGTGAGCAGTTCTTC.

The V gene is TRBV6-5, the J gene TRBJ1-2; maybe TRBD1 (5 bases). CDR3 length: 12 amino acids. V lost 11 bases and J 5 bases, leaving 15 bases between the germline ends. Looked up from germline, CDR1 is MNHEY and CDR2 is SVGAGI. The CDR3 DNA sequence: TGTGCCGCGGCGGGGCAGCCATATGGCTACACCTTC. This sequence encodes CAAAGQPYGYTF.

The rearrangement joins TRBV2 to TRBJ2-2; D ambiguous. V was shortened by 7 bases and J by 3 bases, with 6 bases between the two germline ends. The CDR3 consists of 12 residues. Germline loops: CDR1 SNHLY, CDR2 FYNNEI. The DNA for the CDR3 is TGTGCCAGCACCCTAGACACCGGGGAGCTGTTTTTT. This translates into CASTLDTGELFF.

The chain uses TRBV10-2 and TRBJ2-2; D call uncertain. Germline V gene lookup returns CDR1 WSHSY and CDR2 SAAADI. V lost 2 bases and J 4 bases, leaving 8 bases between the germline ends. The CDR3 loop spans 14 amino acids. CDR3 region: CASSESPLTGELFF. For the CDR3, the DNA is TGCGCCAGCAGTGAGAGCCCCCTCACCGGGGAGCTGTTTTTT.

The chain combines TRBV6-5 with TRBJ1-1; D possibly corresponds to TRBD1 (6 bases). V lost 7 bases and J lost 5, with 17 bases in between. The CDR3 is made up of 14 amino acids. Germline V gene sequence: CDR1 MNHEY, CDR2 SVGAGI. Here the CDR3 DNA reads TGTGCCAGCATTCGAACAGGGTGGGGGACTGAAGCTTTCTTT. It codes for CASIRTGWGTEAFF.

CDR3 region: CASSLKEWGRTEAFF. The CDR3 coding sequence is TGTGCCAGCAGTTTAAAGGAGTGGGGGCGAACTGAAGCTTTCTTT. V is TRBV28 and J is TRBJ1-1, with D possibly TRBD1 on 6 matching bases. This CDR3 contains 15 residues. V was pared by 2 bases and J by 5 bases, with 15 bases between. CDR1 is MDHEN, CDR2 SYDVKM, per germline.

The V call is TRBV29-1, the J call TRBJ1-3; no firm D call. The V end lost 3 bases, the J end lost 5 bases, and 8 bases lay between the germline ends. The germline V gene encodes CDR1 SQVTM and CDR2 ANQGSEA. The CDR3 has 12 residues. Here the CDR3 DNA reads TGCAGCGTTGAGCAGTTTAGAAACACCATATATTTT. It is translated as CSVEQFRNTIYF.

The rearrangement joins TRBV6-2 or TRBV6-3 to TRBJ2-7, with a weak D call TRBD2 (6 bases). Per the germline V gene, CDR1 is MNHEY and CDR2 is SVGEGT. CDR3 length equals 14 residues. The V gene lost 0 bases and the J gene lost 10 bases, with 16 bases spanning the gap. The CDR3 sequence: CASSYSKSGTSQYF. Here the CDR3 DNA reads TGTGCCAGCAGTTACTCAAAATCCGGGACTTCACAGTACTTC.